The 32 T cell receptor beta chains below come from one sample, sequenced in a study of cytomegalovirus exposure and HLA in healthy donors. PCR primers comprised 60 Vbeta and 13 Jbeta primers. Produced via immunoSEQ multiplex PCR; TCRdb's table is partial and in-frame only. This table holds some 200,000 clones, around 83% found once. Sequencing was carried out using PBMCs. The source is a woman between 50 and 59 years old in good health and CMV-seropositive.

This clone was observed a few times. The gene calls are TRBV5-1 and TRBJ2-7; the match to TRBD1 covers 11 bases. V lost 3 bases and J lost 1; bases outside the gene matches: 6. The CDR3 runs to 16 residues. Germline CDR1 SGHRS, CDR2 YFSETQ. DNA of the CDR3: TGCGCCAGCAGCTCCCTTGGGACAGGGGGATCCTACGAGCAGTACTTC. This codes for CASSSLGTGGSYEQYF.

The V gene is TRBV11-2, the J gene TRBJ2-2; TRBD2 matches 10 bases. V was clipped by 2 bases and J by 6 bases; unmatched bases: 6. Germline V gene lookup returns CDR1 SGHAT and CDR2 FQNNGV. CDR3 size: 16 residues. CDR3: CASSLRLAGEAGELFF. The CDR3 bases are TGTGCCAGCAGCTTAAGGCTAGCGGGAGAGGCCGGGGAGCTGTTTTTT.

This clone was counted once. The chain combines TRBV25-1 with TRBJ2-5, with TRBD1 matching over 9 bases. The J call may be mistaken, given a closer DNA end match to TRBJ2-7. The V gene's germline CDR1 is MGHDK and CDR2 SYGVNS. The CDR3 loop spans 16 amino acids. The CDR3 sequence is CASSAGADRGSYEQYF. Here the CDR3 DNA reads TGTGCCAGCAGTGCAGGGGCGGACAGGGGATCTTACGAGCAGTACTTC.

The chain joins TRBV5-6 to TRBJ1-2, with D perhaps TRBD1 (5 bases). Germline CDR1 is SGHDT and CDR2 is YYEEEE. The CDR3 contains 17 residues. The ends were cut back, 2 bases at V and 4 bases at J, with 21 bases in the middle. The CDR3 protein is CASSLPGLGLSGYGYTF. As DNA, the CDR3 is TGTGCCAGCAGCTTACCGGGACTAGGCTTGTCCGGCTATGGCTACACCTTC. The full variable domain, with the rest looked up from reference TRBV5-6 and TRBJ1-2, is DAGVTQSPTHLIKTRGQQVTLRCSPKSGHDTVSWYQQALGQGPQFIFQYYEEEERQRGNFPDRFSGHQFPNYSSELNVNALLLGDSALYLCASSLPGLGLSGYGYTFGSGTRLTVV.

The gene calls are TRBV7-8 and TRBJ2-1; TRBD2 matches at 7 bases. The CDR3 runs 16 residues. CDR1 SGHVS and CDR2 FQNEAQ come from the germline V gene. V lost 0 bases and J lost 4; bases outside the gene matches: 6. CDR3 loop: CASSLAGGTNYNEQFF. CDR3 in DNA: TGTGCCAGCAGCTTAGCGGGAGGGACTAATTACAATGAGCAGTTCTTC.

In its sample, this clone was seen once. V is TRBV7-2 and J is TRBJ2-5, with a weak D call TRBD1 (6 bases). The CDR3 runs 13 residues. Trimming removed 5 bases from V and 2 bases from J, with 9 bases in between. Germline lookup yields CDR1 SGHTA and CDR2 FQGNSA. The DNA of the CDR3 is TGTGCCAGCAGCCCGGGACATCAAGAGACCCAGTACTTC. This codes for CASSPGHQETQYF. Together with reference TRBV7-2 and TRBJ2-5, the CDR3 gives the full variable domain: GAGVSQSPSNKVTEKGKDVELRCDPISGHTALYWYRQSLGQGLEFLIYFQGNSAPDKSGLPSDRFSAERTGGSVSTLTIQRTQQEDSAVYLCASSPGHQETQYFGPGTRLLVL.

This rearrangement joins TRBV7-3 to TRBJ2-3, with 8 bases matching TRBD1. CDR1 SGHTA and CDR2 FQGTGA come from the germline V gene. V shed 0 bases, J shed 6 bases, and the junction held 8 bases outside the gene matches. The CDR3 has 16 residues. CDR3 loop: CASSLTGTGWEDTQYF. The CDR3 DNA is TGTGCCAGCAGCTTAACGGGGACAGGCTGGGAGGATACGCAGTATTTT.

The chain has TRBV19 and TRBJ2-2; TRBD1 agrees at 9 bases. J gave up 1 base and V 9 bases, and 3 bases lay outside the gene matches. CDR1 and CDR2 (germline): LNHDA, SQIVND (reference sequence). The CDR3 runs to 14 residues. The CDR3 DNA is TGTGCCAGCAGGGACAGGGAGAACACCGGGGAGCTGTTTTTT. Amino acid sequence: CASRDRENTGELFF.

The chain carries TRBV28 and TRBJ1-3; the match to TRBD1 covers 10 bases. The CDR3 contains 17 residues. V shed 6 bases and J 0 bases; nucleotides not matched to a gene: 8. Germline V CDR1 and CDR2: MDHEN, SYDVKM. CDR3 sequence (DNA): TGTGCCAGCAGCCGTATGGGACAGGGGATCTCTGGAAACACCATATATTTT. Translation: CASSRMGQGISGNTIYF.

The J gene is TRBJ2-5, the V gene TRBV5-1; D may be TRBD2 (5 bases). V lost 1 base, J lost 2 bases, and 15 bases lay in between. The CDR3 loop spans 16 amino acids. From germline, CDR1 is SGHRS and CDR2 YFSETQ. CDR3 sequence reads: CASSLPVGSRQETQYF. The CDR3 DNA follows: TGCGCCAGCAGCTTGCCCGTGGGGAGCAGGCAAGAGACCCAGTACTTC. Based on the CDR3 plus reference TRBV5-1 and TRBJ2-5, the full variable domain is KAGVTQTPRYLIKTRGQQVTLSCSPISGHRSVSWYQQTPGQGLQFLFEYFSETQRNKGNFPGRFSGRQFSNSRSEMNVSTLELGDSALYLCASSLPVGSRQETQYFGPGTRLLVL.

This clone was seen once. Additional DNA sequences in this sample encode the identical CDR3. The gene calls are TRBV7-2 and TRBJ2-7; 7 positions match TRBD1. The CDR3 runs to 13 residues. The V gene end was trimmed by 3 bases and the J gene end by 4 bases; junction bases not matched to a gene: 3. CDR1 and CDR2 (germline): SGHTA, FQGNSA. CDR3: CASSFLQGYEQYF. The CDR3 DNA follows: TGTGCCAGCAGCTTCCTACAGGGGTACGAGCAGTACTTC.

This chain uses TRBV7-2 with TRBJ2-5, with D perhaps TRBD1 (5 bases). Per the germline V gene, CDR1 is SGHTA and CDR2 is FQGNSA. The V and J ends lost 5 bases and 2 bases respectively, with 18 bases between them. CDR3 length: 16 amino acids. The CDR3 DNA reads as TGTGCCAGCAGCCTCGACAGTGCAAGGGGTCAAGAGACCCAGTACTTC. Encoded protein: CASSLDSARGQETQYF.

In regard to this clone: A read error may produce the germline difference seen at one junction end. V gene TRBV7-9 combines with J gene TRBJ1-2, with 9 bases matching TRBD1. The CDR3 is made up of 14 amino acids. Per the germline V gene, CDR1 is SEHNR and CDR2 is FQNEAQ (reference sequence). The CDR3 nucleotides are TGTTCCAGCAGCTCCGGACAGGGGAAAGTCGGCTACACCTTC. It encodes CSSSSGQGKVGYTF.

The gene calls are TRBV30 and TRBJ1-3; 7 positions agree with TRBD1. Germline V lookup: CDR1 GTSNPN, CDR2 SVGIG (reference sequence). The CDR3 runs 14 residues. The trim removed 1 base at V and 3 bases at J, leaving 3 bases unmatched. This CDR3 is CAWSGDSLGNTIYF. The CDR3 nucleotides read TGTGCCTGGAGTGGGGACAGCCTTGGAAACACCATATATTTT. Full variable domain (rest looked up from reference TRBV30 and TRBJ1-3): SQTIHQWPATLVQPVGSPLSLECTVEGTSNPNLYWYRQAAGRGLQLLFYSVGIGQISSEVPQNLSASRPQDRQFILSSKKLLLSDSGFYLCAWSGDSLGNTIYFGEGSWLTVV.

The chain uses TRBV29-1 and TRBJ2-1, with a weak D call TRBD1 (5 bases). Germline values: CDR1 SQVTM, CDR2 ANQGSEA. Trimming stripped 1 base from V and 0 bases from J, with 16 bases between. The CDR3 contains 17 residues. The CDR3, as DNA: TGCAGCGTTGAAGGTCGCCCGTCGACAGACTCCTACAATGAGCAGTTCTTC. Translated: CSVEGRPSTDSYNEQFF.

The rearrangement uses TRBV19 and TRBJ2-7; 14 nucleotides line up with TRBD2. V trimming: 5 bases; J trimming: 2 bases; junction bases outside the gene matches: 2. The germline CDR1 and CDR2 sequences are LNHDA and SQIVND (reference sequence). This CDR3 region has 15 residues. The DNA for the CDR3 is TGTGCCAGTAGTCGGACTAGCGGGAGGACCTACGAGCAGTACTTC. Protein product: CASSRTSGRTYEQYF.

This clone was seen only a few times. The V call is TRBV29-1, the J call TRBJ2-1, with unresolved D. V was cut by 4 bases and J by 0 bases, with 19 bases left in between. This CDR3 comprises 17 residues. CDR1 and CDR2 from the germline V gene are SQVTM and ANQGSEA. The CDR3 loop is CSVAPGVISSSYNEQFF. The CDR3 DNA is TGCAGCGTTGCCCCCGGAGTTATATCAAGCTCCTACAATGAGCAGTTCTTC.

V is TRBV29-1 and J is TRBJ2-2; 7 nucleotides align to TRBD1. V was clipped by 6 bases and J by 1 base; unmatched bases: 8. Per the germline V gene, CDR1 is SQVTM and CDR2 is ANQGSEA. The CDR3 spans 15 residues. The CDR3 DNA reads TGCAGCGTGTTAATGCAGGGGGTGAACACCGGGGAGCTGTTTTTT. Translated: CSVLMQGVNTGELFF.

This clone turned up a few times. This chain uses TRBV5-1 with TRBJ1-1; a possible D gene is TRBD1 (5 bases). The V end lost 5 bases, the J end lost 1 base, and 21 bases lay between the germline ends. Germline CDR1 reads SGHRS; CDR2 reads YFSETQ. The CDR3 sequence is 17 residues long. CDR3 region: CASRPGGTDGGNTEAFF. The CDR3, as DNA: TGCGCCAGCAGACCGGGAGGGACTGACGGGGGGAACACTGAAGCTTTCTTT.

This clone has just one count. The chain combines TRBV30 with TRBJ2-7; TRBD2 aligns across 14 bases. Losses at the gene ends were 4 bases for V and 2 bases for J; bases not matched to a gene: 7. This CDR3 is built from 16 residues. The germline CDR1 and CDR2 sequences are GTSNPN and SVGIG (reference sequence). The CDR3 region is CAWNRPGLAGAYEQYF. The CDR3 DNA reads as TGTGCCTGGAATAGACCGGGACTAGCGGGAGCCTACGAGCAGTACTTC. The full variable domain, with the rest looked up from reference TRBV30 and TRBJ2-7, is SQTIHQWPATLVQPVGSPLSLECTVEGTSNPNLYWYRQAAGRGLQLLFYSVGIGQISSEVPQNLSASRPQDRQFILSSKKLLLSDSGFYLCAWNRPGLAGAYEQYFGPGTRLTVT.

This clone was detected once. This sequence joins TRBV29-1 and TRBJ2-5, with D possibly TRBD1 on 5 matching bases. The germline V and J ends were trimmed by 0 bases and 5 bases, with 16 bases remaining between them. The CDR3 is 15 residues long. Germline assignment: CDR1 SQVTM and CDR2 ANQGSEA. CDR3 residues: CSVEDGDGARETQYF. The CDR3 region has the DNA TGCAGCGTTGAAGATGGGGATGGGGCTCGGGAGACCCAGTACTTC. Full variable domain (remainder filled in from reference TRBV29-1 and TRBJ2-5): SAVISQKPSRDICQRGTSLTIQCQVDSQVTMMFWYRQQPGQSLTLIATANQGSEATYESGFVIDKFPISRPNLTFSTLTVSNMSPEDSSIYLCSVEDGDGARETQYFGPGTRLLVL.

This clone was detected only a few times. The chain employs TRBV6-1 and TRBJ1-2; 8 bases match TRBD1. Germline CDR1 and CDR2: MNHNS and SASEGT. The V gene end was trimmed by 11 bases and the J gene end by 6 bases; junction bases not matched to a gene: 8. CDR3 length: 12 residues. CDR3 residues: CAAGQGGDGYTF. The CDR3 nucleotides are TGTGCCGCCGGACAGGGAGGGGATGGCTACACCTTC.

This clone was detected once. The chain links TRBV27 to TRBJ1-2; no reliable D call. Germline V gene data show CDR1 as MNHEY and CDR2 as SMNVEV (reference sequence). The CDR3 covers 15 residues. The V end lost 0 bases, the J end lost 4 bases, and 12 bases lay between the germline ends. The CDR3 bases are TGTGCCAGCAGTTTATCCAAACGGGAACTCTATGGCTACACCTTC. Translation gives CASSLSKRELYGYTF.

The chain has TRBV18 and TRBJ2-6, with D perhaps TRBD2 (6 bases). V was cut by 3 bases and J by 0 bases, with 9 bases left in between. The CDR3 length is 16 residues. The germline CDR1 and CDR2 sequences are KGHSH and LQKENI. CDR3 in DNA: TGTGCCAGCTCACCCATCGGGGGCTCTGGGGCCAACGTCCTGACTTTC. This encodes CASSPIGGSGANVLTF.

With respect to this clone: This sample includes further DNA sequences coding for the same CDR3. The chain joins TRBV11-3 to TRBJ2-7; 10 positions match TRBD1. CDR3 length: 14 amino acids. V lost 5 bases and J lost 2; bases outside the gene matches: 3. From germline, CDR1 is SGHNT and CDR2 YENEEA. CDR3 nucleotides: TGTGCCAGCAGCCTAGGACAGGGGGCCTACGAGCAGTACTTC. This codes for CASSLGQGAYEQYF.

The chain recombines TRBV29-1 with TRBJ2-5; 11 nucleotides agree with TRBD1. The CDR3 covers 13 residues. Germline V gene sequence: CDR1 SQVTM, CDR2 ANQGSEA. J lost 3 bases, V lost 4 bases, and 1 base had no gene match. The CDR3 sequence is CSVVGQGEETQYF. The CDR3 DNA sequence: TGCAGCGTTGTGGGACAGGGGGAAGAGACCCAGTACTTC.

The chain links TRBV15 to TRBJ2-7; 7 positions agree with TRBD1. From germline, CDR1 is LNHNV and CDR2 YYDKDF (reference sequence). The CDR3 contains 17 residues. Trimming at V came to 2 bases and at J to 0 bases, leaving 10 bases not matched to a gene. The CDR3 loop is CATSRHRQGPSSYEQYF. As DNA, the CDR3 is TGTGCCACCAGCAGACACCGACAGGGCCCGAGCTCCTACGAGCAGTACTTC.

This sequence joins TRBV5-4 and TRBJ2-1, with D possibly matching TRBD2 (6 bases). Germline V gives CDR1 SGHNT, CDR2 YYREEE (reference sequence). This CDR3 comprises 14 residues. V was clipped by 2 bases and J by 12 bases, with 18 bases between them. Here the CDR3 DNA reads TGTGCCAGCAGCTTAGGGGAGGAAGGCGTGGTGCAGTTCTTC. Residues: CASSLGEEGVVQFF.

This clone was counted once. V is TRBV7-8 and J is TRBJ1-1; no clear D gene. Germline V CDR1 and CDR2: SGHVS, FQNEAQ. The CDR3 sequence is 14 residues long. Trimming removed 5 bases from V and 4 bases from J, with 14 bases in between. DNA for the CDR3: TGTGCCAGCAGCCCACCGACGGCGGCCACTGAAGCTTTCTTT. Translated: CASSPPTAATEAFF.

The chain recombines TRBV18 with TRBJ1-1; D possibly corresponds to TRBD1 (6 bases). The V gene lost 0 bases and the J gene lost 3 bases, with 11 bases spanning the gap. The CDR3 covers 15 residues. CDR1 and CDR2 from the germline V gene are KGHSH and LQKENI. CDR3 DNA: TGTGCCAGCTCACCACCGGGTCAGGGGCACACTGAAGCTTTCTTT. Protein product: CASSPPGQGHTEAFF.

This clone was recorded a few times. The chain links TRBV7-9 to TRBJ1-1; 7 bases align to TRBD1. CDR3 length equals 15 residues. V lost 7 bases, J lost 4 bases, and 12 bases stayed unmatched. Germline V gene data show CDR1 as SEHNR and CDR2 as FQNEAQ (reference sequence). The CDR3 loop reads CASTPLTGVITEAFF. The CDR3 DNA sequence: TGTGCCAGCACCCCCCTTACAGGGGTAATCACTGAAGCTTTCTTT.

The rearrangement joins TRBV28 to TRBJ1-1; 10 bases fit TRBD1. CDR3 length: 12 amino acids. Looked up from germline, CDR1 is MDHEN and CDR2 is SYDVKM. V trimming: 10 bases; J trimming: 8 bases; junction bases outside the gene matches: 7. This chain's CDR3 is CATVTGGEEAFF. The CDR3 DNA reads as TGTGCCACCGTGACAGGGGGCGAAGAAGCTTTCTTT.